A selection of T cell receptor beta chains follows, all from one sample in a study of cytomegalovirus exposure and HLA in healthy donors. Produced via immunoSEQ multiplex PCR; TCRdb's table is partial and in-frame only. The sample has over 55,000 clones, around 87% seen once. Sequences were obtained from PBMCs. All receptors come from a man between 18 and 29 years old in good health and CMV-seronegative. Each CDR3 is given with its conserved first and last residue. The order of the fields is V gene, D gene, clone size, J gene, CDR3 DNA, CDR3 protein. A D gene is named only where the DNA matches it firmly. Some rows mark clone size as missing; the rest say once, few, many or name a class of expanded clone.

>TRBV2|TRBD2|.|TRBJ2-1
TGTGCCAGCAGAGCCGGGACTAGCGGGGGGGCCTACAATGAGCAGTTCTTC
CASRAGTSGGAYNEQFF
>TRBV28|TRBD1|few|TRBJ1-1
TGTGCCAGCAGTACGGGACAGTTGAACACTGAAGCTTTCTTT
CASSTGQLNTEAFF
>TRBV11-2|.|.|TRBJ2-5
TGTGCCAGCAGCTCCCCTGGGGCCTGGGAGACCCAGTACTTC
CASSSPGAWETQYF
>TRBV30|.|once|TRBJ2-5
TGTGCCTGGAGTGTACACGGGGGGACCCAGTACTTC
CAWSVHGGTQYF
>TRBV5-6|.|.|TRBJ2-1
TGTGCCAGCAGCTTGCGGAATGAGCAGTTCTTC
CASSLRNEQFF
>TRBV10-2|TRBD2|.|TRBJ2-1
TGCGCCAGCAGTGAATTAGCGGGGGGGGACAATGAGCAGTTCTTC
CASSELAGGDNEQFF
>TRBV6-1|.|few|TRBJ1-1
TGTGCCAGCAGTGTGGGGCTGGACACTGAAGCTTTCTTT
CASSVGLDTEAFF
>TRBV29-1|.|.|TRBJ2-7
TGCAGCGTGGCCAAGGGGCCCCACTACGAGCAGTACTTC
CSVAKGPHYEQYF
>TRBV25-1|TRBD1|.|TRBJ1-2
TGTGCCAGCAGCCCGGGACAGGCCTATGGCTACACCTTC
CASSPGQAYGYTF
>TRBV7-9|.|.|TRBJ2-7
TGTGCCAGCAGCGCACAGGAGACCTCCACCGAGCAGTACTTC
CASSAQETSTEQYF
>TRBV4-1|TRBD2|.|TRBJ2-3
TGCGCCAGCACTGTCTTAGCGGGGGTGAAAGATACGCAGTATTTT
CASTVLAGVKDTQYF
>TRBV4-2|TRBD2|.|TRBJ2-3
TGTGCCAGCAGCCAAGTAGCGGGAGGGAACACAGATACGCAGTATTTT
CASSQVAGGNTDTQYF
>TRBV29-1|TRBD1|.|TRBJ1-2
TGCAGCGTTTGGTCGGGACAGGGAGGGGGGAACTATGGCTACACCTTC
CSVWSGQGGGNYGYTF
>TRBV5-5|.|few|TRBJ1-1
TGTGCCAGCAGCCCAGGGGTAAACACTGAAGCTTTCTTT
CASSPGVNTEAFF
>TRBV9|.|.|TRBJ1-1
TGTGCCAGCAGCGTAGCAGGGTTAACTGAAGCTTTCTTT
CASSVAGLTEAFF
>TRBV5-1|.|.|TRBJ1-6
TGCGCCAGCAGCTTGGCCAACCCAGAAGTAAATTCACCCCTCCACTTT
CASSLANPEVNSPLHF
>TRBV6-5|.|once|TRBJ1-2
TGTGCCAGCAGTTACTCGAACAGAAACTATGGCTACACCTTC
CASSYSNRNYGYTF
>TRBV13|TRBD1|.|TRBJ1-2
TGTGCCAGCAGCACTCAGGGGGCGTTAGGTAACTATGGCTACACCTTC
CASSTQGALGNYGYTF
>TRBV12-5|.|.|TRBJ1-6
TGTGCTAGTGGTTTGGTCCGGACAGAAAATAATTCACCCCTCCACTTT
CASGLVRTENNSPLHF